This TCR beta chain was captured by sequencing in a study of T cells in Graves' hyperthyroidism and ophthalmopathy. Across the whole study: Peripheral blood was collected at initial diagnosis, before any treatment.

This clonotype has a count of ten or more. The antigen remains undetermined. Using RNA transcripts as the source, TCR beta CDR3 regions were amplified. First-round RT-PCR of the TCR CDR3 relied on the HTBI primer set. TCRdb re-called the multiplex PCR reads with MiXCR, one entry per CDR3 protein. The sample lists hundreds of thousands of distinct CDR3 sequences; under 15% were seen once. Germline loops: CDR1 MDHEN, CDR2 SYDVKM. The V end was cut by 4 bases, the J end by 1 base, with 23 bases between. The CDR3 spans 18 residues. Diagnosing involved the use of clinical symptoms, serum thyroxine and TRAb, thyroid ultrasound and orbital computed tomography. Study results and caveats: Ophthalmopathy, as predicted by the model, came a median roughly 6.5 months after the prediction.

V usage is TRBV28 and J usage is TRBJ2-7, with a possible D match to TRBD1 (9 bases). The sequence was collected from a woman in her thirties or forties with Graves' ophthalmopathy. The sequenced material came from blood. Here the CDR3 reads CASSSGTGLREGSYEQYF. For the CDR3, the DNA is TGTGCCAGCAGTTCTGGGACAGGGCTACGGGAGGGATCCTACGAGCAGTACTTC.